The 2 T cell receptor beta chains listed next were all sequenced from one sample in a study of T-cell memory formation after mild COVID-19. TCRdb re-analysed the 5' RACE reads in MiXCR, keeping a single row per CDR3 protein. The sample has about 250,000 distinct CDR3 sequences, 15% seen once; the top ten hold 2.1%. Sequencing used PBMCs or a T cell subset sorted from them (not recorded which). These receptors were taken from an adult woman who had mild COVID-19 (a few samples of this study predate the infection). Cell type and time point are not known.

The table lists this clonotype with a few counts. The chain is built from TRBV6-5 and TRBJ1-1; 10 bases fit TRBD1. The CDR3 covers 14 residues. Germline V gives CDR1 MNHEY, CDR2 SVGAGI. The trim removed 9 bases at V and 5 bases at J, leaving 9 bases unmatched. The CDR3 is CASKPGQGFTEAFF. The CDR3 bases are TGTGCCAGTAAACCGGGACAGGGGTTTACTGAAGCTTTCTTT.

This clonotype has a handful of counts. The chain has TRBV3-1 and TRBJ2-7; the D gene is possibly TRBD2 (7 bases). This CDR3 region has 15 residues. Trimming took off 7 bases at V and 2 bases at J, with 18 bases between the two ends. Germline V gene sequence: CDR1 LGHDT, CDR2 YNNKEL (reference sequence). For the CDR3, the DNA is TGTGCCAGCACGCAGGGGCTAGCGGAGACCTACGAGCAGTACTTC. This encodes CASTQGLAETYEQYF.